This is a list of T cell receptor beta chains from one sample in a study of shared clonotypes between healthy human individuals. Generated by immunoSEQ multiplex PCR, the TCRdb table keeps only in-frame clones and is missing some. The repertoire consists of over 2 million clones, with about 94% occurring once and the leading ten covering about 1.1%. Sequencing input: naive CD8+ T cells sorted from blood. These receptors all stem from a man younger than 35 in good health. The CDR3 runs from the conserved cysteine through the conserved F or W. A D gene is named only where the DNA matches it firmly. Not every row has a clone size; where given, it reads once, few, many or a size class.

cdr3_length	j_call	clone_size	v_call	d_call	cdr3_nt	cdr3_aa
15	TRBJ2-2	.	TRBV15	TRBD2	TGTGCCACCAGCGCCGCGGGGGGCGGGACCGGGGAGCTGTTTTTT	CATSAAGGGTGELFF
13	TRBJ2-7	.	TRBV9	.	TGTGCCAGCAGCGTAGGAATCTCCTACGAGCAGTACTTC	CASSVGISYEQYF
15	TRBJ2-5	.	TRBV5-4	.	TGTGCCAGCAGCTTGAGGCAGGACTACAAAGAGACCCAGTACTTC	CASSLRQDYKETQYF
14	TRBJ1-4	.	TRBV28	TRBD1	TGTGCCAGCAGTTTTGGGGACAGCCATGAAAAACTGTTTTTT	CASSFGDSHEKLFF
15	TRBJ2-2	.	TRBV6-5	TRBD2	TGTGCCAGCAGTCATTGGACTAGAGGCACCGGGGAGCTGTTTTTT	CASSHWTRGTGELFF
14	TRBJ1-4	.	TRBV30	TRBD1	TGTGCCTGGAGCGCAGGGGGTGATTTCGAAAAACTGTTTTTT	CAWSAGGDFEKLFF
17	TRBJ1-6	.	TRBV27	.	TGTGCCAGCAGTTTAGCCAGGGACTTCTCCTATAATTCACCCCTCCACTTT	CASSLARDFSYNSPLHF
15	TRBJ2-7	.	TRBV28	.	TGTGCCAGCACCGAAGGGGGGGAAAGCTCCTACGAGCAGTACTTC	CASTEGGESSYEQYF
14	TRBJ1-1	.	TRBV14	TRBD1	TGTGCCAGCAGCGCACGGGACAGGGTCACTGAAGCTTTCTTT	CASSARDRVTEAFF
14	TRBJ2-7	.	TRBV4-1	.	TGCGCCAGCAGCCAGGCTACTAAGGGTTACGAGCAGTACTTC	CASSQATKGYEQYF
15	TRBJ2-5	.	TRBV4-3	.	TGCGCCAGCAGCCCGTGGAGGAGCGGGCAAGAGACCCAGTACTTC	CASSPWRSGQETQYF
14	TRBJ2-5	once	TRBV7-9	.	TGTGCCAGCAGCCAGGATCGGACAGAAGAGACCCAGTACTTC	CASSQDRTEETQYF
14	TRBJ2-7	.	TRBV28	.	TGTGCCAGCAGTTTATCGGGGGCCTCCTACGAGCAGTACTTC	CASSLSGASYEQYF
16	TRBJ2-5	.	TRBV5-4	TRBD1	TGTGCCAGCAGCCCCCTTGGGTCAGGGGGACAAGAGACCCAGTACTTC	CASSPLGSGGQETQYF
18	TRBJ2-1	.	TRBV5-1	TRBD2	TGCGCCAGCAGTCCGGAAACTAGCGGGTACCTTTCCTACAATGAGCAGTTCTTC	CASSPETSGYLSYNEQFF
13	TRBJ1-4	.	TRBV2	.	TGTGCCAGCAGGGCCCCGTGGTCGGAAAAACTGTTTTTT	CASRAPWSEKLFF
13	TRBJ2-3	.	TRBV11-2	.	TGTGCCAGCAGCTTAGAGATCACAGATACGCAGTATTTT	CASSLEITDTQYF
19	TRBJ1-5	.	TRBV19	TRBD1	TGTGCCAGTAGTCCCCTACGGGGACAGGCCACCAGAATCAATCAGCCCCAGCATTTT	CASSPLRGQATRINQPQHF
14	TRBJ2-1	once	TRBV28	.	TGTGCCAGTAATCCCGGGGGTGTGGACAATGAGCAGTTCTTC	CASNPGGVDNEQFF
13	TRBJ1-2	.	TRBV6-1	.	TGTGCCAGCAGTGAAGCCTCACAAAGGCGGAACACCTTC	CASSEASQRRNTF
16	TRBJ2-3	once	TRBV4-1	TRBD2	TGCGCCAGCAGCCAAGATCCGGGACTAGGCACAGATACGCAGTATTTT	CASSQDPGLGTDTQYF
13	TRBJ2-3	.	TRBV4-2	TRBD1	TGTGCCAGCAGCCCTGCGGGACAGGGGACGCAGTATTTT	CASSPAGQGTQYF
12	TRBJ2-7	once	TRBV19	.	TGTGCCAGTAGTATCTGGAGCGGAGAGCAGTACTTC	CASSIWSGEQYF
14	TRBJ1-5	.	TRBV27	.	TGTGCCAGCAGTTTCCAGGGTTTAAATCAGCCCCAGCATTTT	CASSFQGLNQPQHF
13	TRBJ1-4	once	TRBV4-1	.	TGCGCCAGCAGCCAAGAGGGGCGAGAAAAACTGTTTTTT	CASSQEGREKLFF
13	TRBJ2-2	.	TRBV9	.	TGTGCCAGCGGACAGACCTCCACCGGGGAGCTGTTTTTT	CASGQTSTGELFF
14	TRBJ2-1	.	TRBV27	TRBD1	TGTGCCAGCAGCTCCGGGACAGACTACAATGAGCAGTTCTTC	CASSSGTDYNEQFF
15	TRBJ1-1	.	TRBV6-7	TRBD1	TGTGCCAGCAGTTACTCGTCCCACAGGGGTTGTAATGCTTTCTTT	CASSYSSHRGCNAFF
16	TRBJ2-2	once	TRBV13	TRBD2	TGTGCCAGCAGCAAACGGAGCGGGAGGTCAACCGGGGAGCTGTTTTTT	CASSKRSGRSTGELFF
17	TRBJ1-1	.	TRBV4-1	.	TGCGCCAGCAGCCAGTTTTTGTTGGGCCAGGGGCACACTGAAGCTTTCTTT	CASSQFLLGQGHTEAFF
15	TRBJ1-1	.	TRBV6-5	.	TGTGCCAGCAGTTACAGGGGGGCCGGCGCCACTGAAGCTTTCTTT	CASSYRGAGATEAFF
13	TRBJ2-1	.	TRBV27	TRBD1	TGTGCCAGCAGTCCTTCCGGCCCAGGGGGGCAGTTCTTC	CASSPSGPGGQFF
11	TRBJ2-7	.	TRBV20-1	.	TGCAGTGCCAAGATTGGCTACGAGCAGTACTTC	CSAKIGYEQYF
15	TRBJ2-5	.	TRBV5-4	TRBD1	TGTGCCAGCAGCTTTCGGACAGGGGGGGGAGAGACCCAGTACTTC	CASSFRTGGGETQYF
14	TRBJ2-1	.	TRBV9	TRBD1	TGTGCCAGCAGCCCCGGGACAGGGGTCCATGAGCAGTTCTTC	CASSPGTGVHEQFF
11	TRBJ2-7	.	TRBV25-1	.	TGTGCCAGCAGTCGGGGCAGGGAGCGGTACTTC	CASSRGRERYF
13	TRBJ2-7	.	TRBV4-1	.	TGCGCCAGCAGCCAAGTTCCAGGCTACGAGCAGTACTTC	CASSQVPGYEQYF
17	TRBJ1-2	once	TRBV27	TRBD1	TGTGCCAGCAGTCTTAACCAGGGGACAGGGTCGGTCTATGGCTACACCTTC	CASSLNQGTGSVYGYTF
13	TRBJ1-2	.	TRBV28	.	TGTGCCAGCAGCCTAGGGCTTAACTATGGCTACACCTTC	CASSLGLNYGYTF